What follows describes a single T cell receptor (beta chain). The source of the sample is a study of blood T cell repertoires in COVID-19. Study-wide background: Researchers got acute and convalescent COVID-19 samples from the United States, Italy and Spain.

Authors' methods: Estimated nucleated cell counts came from reference gene primer amplification. Libraries were prepared by immunoSEQ multiplex PCR; TCRdb keeps only in-frame clonotypes and omits some of them. V, J and clone size reflect that table, while D and trimming were determined from the DNA. The sample lists 200,000 or so clones; 65% to 85% were seen once. The CDR3 length is 14 residues. Germline values: CDR1 MDHEN, CDR2 SYDVKM. V was pared by 7 bases and J by 4 bases, with 3 bases of the junction left unmatched. The sequence was obtained from a young woman with acute or convalescent COVID-19. Sequenced: peripheral blood. V is TRBV28 and J is TRBJ2-2; 10 bases match TRBD2. The CDR3 protein is CASKTSGFTGELFF. As DNA, the CDR3 is TGTGCCAGCAAGACTAGCGGGTTCACCGGGGAGCTGTTTTTT.